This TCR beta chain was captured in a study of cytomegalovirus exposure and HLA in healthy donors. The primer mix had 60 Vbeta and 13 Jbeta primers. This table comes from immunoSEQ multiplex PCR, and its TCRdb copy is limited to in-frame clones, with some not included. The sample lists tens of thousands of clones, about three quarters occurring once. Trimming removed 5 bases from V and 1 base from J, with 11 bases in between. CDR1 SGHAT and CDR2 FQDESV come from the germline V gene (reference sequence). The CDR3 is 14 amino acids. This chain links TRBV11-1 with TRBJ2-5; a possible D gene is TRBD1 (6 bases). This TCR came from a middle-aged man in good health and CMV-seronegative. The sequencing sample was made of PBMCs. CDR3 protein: CASSRRDTQETQYF. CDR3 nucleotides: TGTGCCAGCAGCCGTCGGGACACCCAAGAGACCCAGTACTTC.